The source of this TCR beta chain is a study of OX40 agonist ivuxolimab in advanced cancers. Study-wide context: Eligibility rules accepted prior anti-PD-1, anti-PD-L1 or anti-CTLA-4 therapy, and around 44% had some.

Study-level findings and limits: Blood T cells, both CD4+ and CD8+, expanded clonally by week 6 at 0.1 to 3.0 mg/kg.

As for this clone: Antigen specificity is unknown.

The ends were cut back, 5 bases at V and 2 bases at J, with 16 bases in the middle. The CDR3 is made up of 16 amino acids. A history of autoimmune disease or systemic immunosuppression excluded patients. Only in-frame clones appear in the TCRdb table, and some are missing; sequencing was by immunoSEQ multiplex PCR. The data hold some 100,000 clones, with 75% to 90% observed a single time. The sequence was obtained from an adult with an advanced solid tumor such as melanoma, head and neck, liver or kidney cancer. The chain couples TRBV23-1 to TRBJ1-3; D is uncertain. TRBV23-1 is placed among ORFs of uncertain function. The starting material was CD4+ or CD8+ T cells sorted from blood, obtained in a trial of the OX40 agonist ivuxolimab. DNA of the CDR3: TGCGCCAGCAGTGGTCCCCCGCCAGCCCCTGGAAACACCATATATTTT. It encodes CASSGPPPAPGNTIYF.